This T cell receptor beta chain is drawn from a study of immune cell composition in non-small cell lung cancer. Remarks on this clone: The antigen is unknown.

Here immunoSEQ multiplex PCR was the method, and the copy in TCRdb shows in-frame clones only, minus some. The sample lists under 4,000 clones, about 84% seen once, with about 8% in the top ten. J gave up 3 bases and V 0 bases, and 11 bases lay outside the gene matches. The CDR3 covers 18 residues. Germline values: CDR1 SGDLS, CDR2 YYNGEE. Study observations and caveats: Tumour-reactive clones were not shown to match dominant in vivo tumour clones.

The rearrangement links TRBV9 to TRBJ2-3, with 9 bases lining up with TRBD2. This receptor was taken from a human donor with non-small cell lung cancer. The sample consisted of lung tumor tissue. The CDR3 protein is CASSVGGGLAGTTDTQYF. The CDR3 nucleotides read TGTGCCAGCAGCGTAGGAGGGGGGCTAGCGGGAACAACAGATACGCAGTATTTT.